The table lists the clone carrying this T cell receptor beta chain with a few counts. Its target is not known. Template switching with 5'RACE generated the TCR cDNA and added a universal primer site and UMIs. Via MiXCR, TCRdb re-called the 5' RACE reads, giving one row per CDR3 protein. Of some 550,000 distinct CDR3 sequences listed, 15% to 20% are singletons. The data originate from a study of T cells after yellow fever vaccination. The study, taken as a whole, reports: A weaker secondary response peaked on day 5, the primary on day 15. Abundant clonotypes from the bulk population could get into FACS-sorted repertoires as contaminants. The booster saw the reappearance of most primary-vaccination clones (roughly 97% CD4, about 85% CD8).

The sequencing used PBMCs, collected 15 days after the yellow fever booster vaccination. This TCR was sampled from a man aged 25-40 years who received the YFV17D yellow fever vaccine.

The CDR3 DNA sequence: TGTGCCAGCAGTGACGATAGCGGGAGGGGAAATGAGCAGTTCTTC. Its protein is CASSDDSGRGNEQFF. The V and J genes are TRBV6-1 and TRBJ2-1; 11 nucleotides line up with TRBD2. CDR3 length: 15 amino acids. Germline loops: CDR1 MNHNS, CDR2 SASEGT. After removal of 3 bases from V and 7 bases from J, the junction contained 5 bases not matched to a gene.